This TCR beta chain was retrieved from a study of Ad26.COV2.S vaccination and SARS-CoV-2 variants. Turning to the study itself: Each vaccinee took Ad26.COV2.S intramuscularly, once or twice 56 days apart.

The CDR3 is 13 residues long. CDR1 LGHNA and CDR2 YSLEER come from the germline V gene. Deletions cut 10 bases from V and 1 base from J, with 13 bases between. Treatment given: about 20 received Ad26.COV2.S at low or high dose, single or two shots; several received placebo; per-sample allocation not given. Sample collection was performed on day 63 after the first vaccine or placebo injection. Adults aged 18-55 years in Boston included the donor. Using immunoSEQ multiplex PCR, the repertoire was profiled, and TCRdb retains in-frame clones only, with some absent. The sample lists about 390,000 clones, about nine tenths occurring once.

The origin of this receptor is a person aged 18-60 years who received the Ad26.COV2.S COVID-19 vaccine or a placebo. The genes are TRBV4-3 and TRBJ1-1; D is ambiguous. The sequences come from peripheral blood, collected in a trial of Ad26.COV2.S vaccine versus placebo. DNA for the CDR3: TGCGCCACCAAGGAACGGGGGAACACTGAAGCTTTCTTT. Translated, it gives CATKERGNTEAFF.